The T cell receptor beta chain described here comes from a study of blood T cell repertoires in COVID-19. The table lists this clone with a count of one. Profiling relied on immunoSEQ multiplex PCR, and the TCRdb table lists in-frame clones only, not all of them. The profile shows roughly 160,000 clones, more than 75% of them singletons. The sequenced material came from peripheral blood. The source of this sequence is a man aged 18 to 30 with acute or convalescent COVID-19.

The CDR3 sequence: CAIRATSRSGNTIYF. CDR3 bases: TGTGCCATCAGGGCGACAAGTCGCTCTGGAAACACCATATATTTT. The chain is built from TRBV10-3 and TRBJ1-3; D unresolved. Germline assignment: CDR1 ENHRY and CDR2 SYGVKD. The CDR3 is 15 amino acids. V was trimmed by 6 bases and J by 0 bases, leaving 12 bases between them.